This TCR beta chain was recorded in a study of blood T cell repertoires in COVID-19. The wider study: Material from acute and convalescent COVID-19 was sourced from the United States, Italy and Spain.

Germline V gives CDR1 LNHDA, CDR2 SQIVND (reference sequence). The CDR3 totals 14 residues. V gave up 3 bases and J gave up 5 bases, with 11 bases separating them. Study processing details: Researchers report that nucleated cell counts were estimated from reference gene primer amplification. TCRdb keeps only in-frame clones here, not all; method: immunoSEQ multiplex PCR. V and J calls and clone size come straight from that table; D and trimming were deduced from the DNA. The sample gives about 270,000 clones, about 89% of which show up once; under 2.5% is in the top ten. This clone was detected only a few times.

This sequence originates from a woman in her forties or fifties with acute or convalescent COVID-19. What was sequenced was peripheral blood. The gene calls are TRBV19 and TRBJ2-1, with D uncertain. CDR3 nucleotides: TGTGCCAGTAGTATTTTTACCACACACAATGAGCAGTTCTTC. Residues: CASSIFTTHNEQFF.